This T cell receptor (beta chain) was observed in a study of T cells in Graves' hyperthyroidism and ophthalmopathy. Looking at the study overall: Sampling of peripheral blood happened at initial diagnosis, prior to any treatment.

Germline V gene sequence: CDR1 DFQATT, CDR2 SNEGSKA (reference sequence). The CDR3 extends over 16 amino acids. The V segment lost 2 bases and the J segment 7 bases; nucleotides outside the gene matches: 8. Amplification of TCR beta CDR3 regions used RNA as the template. The TCR CDR3 was amplified in a first-round RT-PCR using the HTBI primer set. TCRdb called the multiplex PCR reads again in MiXCR, with one record for every CDR3 protein. The table lists a few hundred thousand distinct CDR3 sequences, about 14% of them singletons. Whole-study findings and limits: The authors' 13 V-J model separated ophthalmopathy from stable hyperthyroidism.

This clonotype was observed a few times. Its specificity is unknown. Each person with ophthalmopathy scored at least 3 on the Clinical Activity Score, reached NOSPECS grade 4 or higher, and had been ill under 3 months. The diagnostic basis comprised clinical symptoms, serum thyroxine and TRAb, thyroid ultrasound and orbital computed tomography. The sequencing sample was made of blood. The origin of this receptor is a woman between 25 and 40 years old with Graves' ophthalmopathy. The chain is built from TRBV20-1 and TRBJ2-1, with 13 positions matching TRBD2. CDR3 region: CSARPSLAGGHNEQFF. In nucleotides, the CDR3 is TGCAGTGCTAGACCCTCACTAGCGGGGGGGCATAATGAGCAGTTCTTC.